The 28 T cell receptor beta chains reported below all come from one sample, sequenced in a study of CD8+ T cells in alopecia areata. Treatment defined: oral pan-JAK inhibitor, 5-10 mg twice daily. Extracted from the samples, RNA was reverse transcribed into cDNA to serve as the sequencing template. Profiling relied on immunoSEQ multiplex PCR, and the TCRdb table lists in-frame clones only, not all of them. This sample has 90,000 to 130,000 clones; about 60% occur once, and the top ten carry over 9%. Here the sequenced sample was CD8+ T cells sorted from blood, taken at week 24, from a patient treated with tofacitinib. These receptors originate from a human donor with alopecia areata.

The chain joins TRBV25-1 to TRBJ2-7, with TRBD1 matching 9 bases. This CDR3 spans 13 amino acids. Germline CDR1 is MGHDK and CDR2 is SYGVNS. With 4 bases clipped from V and 5 bases from J, the junction kept 3 bases outside the gene matches. The CDR3 reads CASSGGQGDEQYF. CDR3 sequence (DNA): TGTGCCAGCAGTGGGGGACAGGGCGACGAGCAGTACTTC.

This clone was found once. V gene TRBV14 combines with J gene TRBJ2-1; D gene uncertain. CDR3 length equals 18 residues. Germline V gene data show CDR1 as SGHDN and CDR2 as FVKESK. Trimming removed 0 bases from V and 7 bases from J, with 22 bases in between. DNA for the CDR3: TGTGCCAGCAGCCAAGAGAGAGTTTTTCCTACCATGATTAATGAGCAGTTCTTC. It is translated as CASSQERVFPTMINEQFF.

In this sample, this clone turned up a few times. The V call is TRBV7-8, the J call TRBJ2-7; D perhaps matches TRBD2 (5 bases). Germline assignment: CDR1 SGHVS and CDR2 FQNEAQ. The germline V and J ends were trimmed by 4 bases and 0 bases, with 22 bases remaining between them. This CDR3 is 18 amino acids long. The CDR3 DNA is TGTGCCAGCAGCTCCCCGGGTAGCGACATACTCACCTCCTACGAGCAGTACTTC. It is translated as CASSSPGSDILTSYEQYF.

The J gene is TRBJ1-2, the V gene TRBV10-3; D ambiguous. This CDR3 comprises 15 residues. Germline CDR1 is ENHRY and CDR2 is SYGVKD. The V gene lost 1 base and the J gene lost 4 bases, with 13 bases spanning the gap. The CDR3 loop is CAISELFSGTYGYTF. The CDR3 DNA follows: TGTGCCATCAGTGAGTTATTCTCGGGAACCTATGGCTACACCTTC.

This clone appeared many times. The chain uses TRBV5-4 and TRBJ2-2; D possibly matches TRBD1 or TRBD2 (5 bases each). From germline, CDR1 is SGHNT and CDR2 YYREEE (reference sequence). V was cut by 2 bases and J by 5 bases, with 13 bases left in between. The length of the CDR3 is 15 residues. The CDR3 loop is CASSFKGRGTGELFF. The CDR3, as DNA: TGTGCCAGCAGCTTCAAGGGGAGAGGAACCGGGGAGCTGTTTTTT.

The rearrangement links TRBV30 to TRBJ2-7; D is unresolved. CDR3 length: 10 residues. Trimming shortened V by 3 bases and J by 5 bases, and 5 bases separated the two germline ends. Germline V gene sequence: CDR1 GTSNPN, CDR2 SVGIG (reference sequence). The CDR3 is CAWSGHEQYF. The CDR3 nucleotides read TGTGCCTGGAGCGGACACGAGCAGTACTTC.

This sequence joins TRBV27 and TRBJ1-1; D not resolved. Germline-derived CDR1 and CDR2 are MNHEY and SMNVEV (reference sequence). The CDR3 is made up of 12 amino acids. V lost 6 bases and J 7 bases, leaving 12 bases between the germline ends. As DNA, the CDR3 is TGTGCCAGCAGCCTAGGACTGGGTGAAGCTTTCTTT. It encodes CASSLGLGEAFF.

V and J are TRBV2 and TRBJ1-1, with a weak D call TRBD1 (5 bases). The CDR3 loop spans 16 amino acids. Trimming pared 5 bases from V and 5 bases from J, leaving 21 bases between. CDR1 SNHLY and CDR2 FYNNEI come from the germline V gene. The CDR3 loop reads CASSPFGTLEGTEAFF. CDR3 sequence (DNA): TGTGCCAGCAGTCCTTTCGGGACTCTCGAAGGGACTGAAGCTTTCTTT.

This chain uses TRBV5-6 with TRBJ2-3; no clear D. The CDR3 covers 16 residues. The V gene lost 0 bases and the J gene lost 6 bases, with 17 bases spanning the gap. The germline V gene has CDR1 SGHDT and CDR2 YYEEEE. CDR3 in amino acids: CASSLEAGWVKDTQYF. The CDR3 coding sequence is TGTGCCAGCAGCTTGGAGGCAGGATGGGTAAAGGATACGCAGTATTTT.

This chain joins TRBV19 and TRBJ2-3; D possibly matches TRBD1 or TRBD2 (5 bases each). The CDR3 is made up of 15 amino acids. The germline gives CDR1 LNHDA, CDR2 SQIVND (reference sequence). Trimming removed 5 bases at V and 2 bases at J, with 14 bases between. The CDR3 sequence: CASSSSGPFTDTQYF. CDR3 DNA sequence: TGTGCCAGTAGTTCCTCGGGGCCCTTCACAGATACGCAGTATTTT.

This clone was counted a few times. The CDR3: CASSTGFSPLHF. The CDR3, as DNA: TGTGCCAGCAGCACAGGGTTCTCACCCCTCCACTTT. V usage is TRBV7-9 and J usage is TRBJ1-6; tentative D call: TRBD1 (6 bases). Trimming removed 5 bases from V and 10 bases from J, with 9 bases in between. The CDR3 sequence is 12 residues long. Germline CDR1 reads SEHNR; CDR2 reads FQNEAQ (reference sequence).

This rearrangement joins TRBV7-9 to TRBJ1-1, with D unresolved. Germline V CDR1 and CDR2: SEHNR, FQNEAQ (reference sequence). This CDR3 comprises 11 residues. The CDR3 loop reads CAFGRDTEAFF. CDR3 DNA sequence: TGTGCATTCGGACGGGACACTGAAGCTTTCTTT.

To note about this clone: One end of the junction fails to match germline, which may point to a read error. The chain links TRBV11-2 to TRBJ2-5; 7 nucleotides align to TRBD1. CDR3 size: 14 residues. Germline loops: CDR1 SGHAT, CDR2 FQNNGV. CDR3 sequence (DNA): TGTGCCAGCAGCGTAGACAGGGCGCAAGAGACCCAGTACTTC. The encoded protein is CASSVDRAQETQYF.

CDR3: CASSYRTGETEAFF. Written as DNA, the CDR3 is TGCGCCAGCAGTTACCGGACAGGGGAAACTGAAGCTTTCTTT. V usage is TRBV23-1 and J usage is TRBJ1-1; 9 nucleotides align to TRBD1. TRBV23-1 is an ORF, and what it does is uncertain. The CDR3 has 14 amino acids. After removal of 5 bases from V and 5 bases from J, the junction contained 6 bases not matched to a gene.

The chain carries TRBV27 and TRBJ1-2; D is unclear. The CDR3 extends over 13 amino acids. Germline assignment: CDR1 MNHEY and CDR2 SMNVEV (reference sequence). V dropped 4 bases and J dropped 2 bases, with 8 bases sitting between them. CDR3 amino acids: CASSSSWNYGYTF. Written as DNA, the CDR3 is TGTGCCAGCAGTTCCTCATGGAACTATGGCTACACCTTC.

J is TRBJ2-7 and V is TRBV6-1; TRBD2 might be the D (6 bases). The V and J ends lost 0 bases and 1 base respectively, with 7 bases between them. From germline, CDR1 is MNHNS and CDR2 SASEGT. The CDR3 totals 14 residues. As DNA, the CDR3 is TGTGCCAGCAGTGAAGCGGGGGGTTCCTACGAGCAGTACTTC. This sequence encodes CASSEAGGSYEQYF.

Only a few counts were recorded for this clone. The chain recombines TRBV4-1 with TRBJ2-3, with a possible D match to TRBD1 (5 bases). The CDR3 loop spans 16 amino acids. The germline V gene has CDR1 MGHRA and CDR2 YSYEKL. V shed 3 bases and J shed 4 bases, with 17 bases lying between them. This chain's CDR3 is CASSHLGAVPPDTQYF. CDR3 in DNA: TGCGCCAGCAGCCACCTAGGGGCCGTCCCCCCAGATACGCAGTATTTT.

The gene calls are TRBV10-3 and TRBJ2-5; TRBD1 is a possible D gene (6 bases). CDR1 is ENHRY and CDR2 is SYGVKD in the germline V gene. The length of the CDR3 is 14 residues. V was clipped by 2 bases and J by 1 base, with 8 bases between them. CDR3 in amino acids: CAISEEGVQETQYF. As DNA, the CDR3 is TGTGCCATCAGTGAGGAGGGGGTCCAAGAGACCCAGTACTTC.

The chain joins TRBV19 to TRBJ1-5; D uncertain. Germline CDR1 and CDR2: LNHDA and SQIVND (reference sequence). Trimming shortened V by 8 bases and J by 6 bases, and 17 bases separated the two germline ends. This CDR3 has 14 amino acids. As DNA, the CDR3 is TGTGCCAGTTCAGCACCCGAAAAGGGTCAGCCCCAGCATTTT. Protein: CASSAPEKGQPQHF.

This clone was counted a few times. The chain employs TRBV7-8 and TRBJ1-1, with D unresolved. The V and J ends lost 4 bases and 1 base respectively, with 16 bases between them. In germline, CDR1 is SGHVS, CDR2 FQNEAQ. This CDR3 contains 16 residues. This chain's CDR3 is CASSSSLIRKNTEAFF. The CDR3 DNA is TGTGCCAGCAGCTCTTCGCTGATTAGAAAGAACACTGAAGCTTTCTTT.

This clone was detected only once. The rearrangement joins TRBV10-3 to TRBJ2-3, with TRBD1 identical over 7 bases. The CDR3 spans 15 residues. Per germline, CDR1 ENHRY and CDR2 SYGVKD. Losses at the gene ends were 2 bases for V and 1 base for J; bases not matched to a gene: 3. CDR3 sequence (DNA): TGTGCCATCAGTGAGAGGGGACAGCGCACAGATACGCAGTATTTT. Protein product: CAISERGQRTDTQYF.

This clone was seen just once. V gene TRBV5-4 combines with J gene TRBJ2-3, with TRBD1 matching over 8 bases. This CDR3 has 15 residues. CDR1 is SGHNT and CDR2 is YYREEE in the germline V gene (reference sequence). V was clipped by 4 bases and J by 2 bases; unmatched bases: 6. In nucleotides, the CDR3 is TGTGCCAGCAGCGGCCGGGACAGGTACACAGATACGCAGTATTTT. This gives the protein CASSGRDRYTDTQYF.

The genes are TRBV29-1 and TRBJ2-2; 8 bases fit TRBD1. Looked up from germline, CDR1 is SQVTM and CDR2 is ANQGSEA. CDR3 length equals 16 residues. Unmatched junction bases numbered 11, after V lost 6 bases and J lost 2 bases. The CDR3 DNA reads TGCAGCGTAGCTTATCGACAGGGGATTAACACCGGGGAGCTGTTTTTT. Residues: CSVAYRQGINTGELFF.

The chain has TRBV13 and TRBJ1-6; the D gene is possibly TRBD1 (6 bases). CDR1 PRHDT and CDR2 FYEKMQ come from the germline V gene (reference sequence). V was pared by 0 bases and J by 11 bases, with 11 bases between. The CDR3 sequence is 14 residues long. The CDR3 sequence: CASSLGGQRTPLHF. The DNA for the CDR3 is TGTGCCAGCAGCTTAGGTGGACAGAGGACACCCCTCCACTTT.

The rearrangement joins TRBV5-6 to TRBJ1-5; 7 nucleotides line up with TRBD1. The CDR3 extends over 15 amino acids. Germline V lookup: CDR1 SGHDT, CDR2 YYEEEE. V trimming: 3 bases; J trimming: 10 bases; junction bases outside the gene matches: 13. For the CDR3, the DNA is TGTGCCAGCAGCTGGGGCGCCGGGACAGCCGGTCCCCAGCATTTT. Translated, it gives CASSWGAGTAGPQHF. The variable domain in full, completed from reference TRBV5-6 and TRBJ1-5, reads DAGVTQSPTHLIKTRGQQVTLRCSPKSGHDTVSWYQQALGQGPQFIFQYYEEEERQRGNFPDRFSGHQFPNYSSELNVNALLLGDSALYLCASSWGAGTAGPQHFGDGTRLSIL.

The chain joins TRBV4-1 to TRBJ1-1; D unclear. CDR1 MGHRA and CDR2 YSYEKL come from the germline V gene. Trimming left V 0 bases short and J 1 base short, with 3 bases between. The length of the CDR3 is 13 residues. CDR3 in DNA: TGCGCCAGCAGCCAAGATAAGAACACTGAAGCTTTCTTT. Its translation: CASSQDKNTEAFF.

The rearrangement joins TRBV4-3 to TRBJ2-7; TRBD1 is a possible D gene (6 bases). Per germline, CDR1 LGHNA and CDR2 YSLEER. The CDR3 extends over 17 amino acids. Deletions cut 0 bases from V and 8 bases from J, with 23 bases between. CDR3 nucleotide sequence: TGCGCCAGCAGCCAAGAATGGCCGTGGGACATCCTCTCCAAGCAGTACTTC. It specifies CASSQEWPWDILSKQYF.

This rearrangement joins TRBV13 to TRBJ1-2; D is unresolved. The CDR3 runs 13 residues. V shed 5 bases and J shed 6 bases, with 13 bases lying between them. The V gene's germline CDR1 is PRHDT and CDR2 FYEKMQ (reference sequence). The CDR3 DNA follows: TGTGCCAGCAGCCTCCGGGAAAGAGATGGCTACACCTTC. Protein: CASSLRERDGYTF.